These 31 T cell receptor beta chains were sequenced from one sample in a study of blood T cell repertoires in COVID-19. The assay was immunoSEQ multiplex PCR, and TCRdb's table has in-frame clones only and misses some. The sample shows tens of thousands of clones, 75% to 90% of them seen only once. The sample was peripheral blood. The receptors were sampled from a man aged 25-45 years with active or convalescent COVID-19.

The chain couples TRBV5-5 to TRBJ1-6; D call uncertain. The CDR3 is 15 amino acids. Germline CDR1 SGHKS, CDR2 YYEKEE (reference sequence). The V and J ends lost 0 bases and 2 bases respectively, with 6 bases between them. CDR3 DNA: TGTGCCAGCAGCTTGGATGAGGCCTATAATTCACCCCTCCACTTT. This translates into CASSLDEAYNSPLHF.

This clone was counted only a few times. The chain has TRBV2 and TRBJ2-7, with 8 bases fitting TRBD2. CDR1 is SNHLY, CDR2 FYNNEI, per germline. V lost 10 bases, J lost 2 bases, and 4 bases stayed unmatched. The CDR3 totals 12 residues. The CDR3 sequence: CANRLATYEQYF. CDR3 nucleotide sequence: TGTGCCAACAGACTAGCGACCTACGAGCAGTACTTC.

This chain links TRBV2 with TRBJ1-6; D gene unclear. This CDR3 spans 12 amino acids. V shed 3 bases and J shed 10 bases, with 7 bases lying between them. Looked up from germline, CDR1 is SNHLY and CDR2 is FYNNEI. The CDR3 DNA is TGTGCCAGCAGTGATAGCCTATCACCCCTCCACTTT. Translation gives CASSDSLSPLHF.

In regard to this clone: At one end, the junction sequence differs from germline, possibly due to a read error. The CDR3, as DNA: TGTGCCAGCAGCCCAAGGGACAGGGTGTCCATTTTT. Residues: CASSPRDRVSIF. V and J are TRBV5-6 and TRBJ1-1, with 9 bases that match TRBD1. From germline, CDR1 is SGHDT and CDR2 YYEEEE. The CDR3 covers 12 residues.

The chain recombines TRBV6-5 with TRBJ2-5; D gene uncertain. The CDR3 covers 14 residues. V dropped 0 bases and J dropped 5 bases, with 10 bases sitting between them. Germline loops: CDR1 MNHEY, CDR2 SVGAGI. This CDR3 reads CASSYSSRYETQYF. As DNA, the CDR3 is TGTGCCAGCAGTTACTCGTCTAGGTACGAGACCCAGTACTTC.

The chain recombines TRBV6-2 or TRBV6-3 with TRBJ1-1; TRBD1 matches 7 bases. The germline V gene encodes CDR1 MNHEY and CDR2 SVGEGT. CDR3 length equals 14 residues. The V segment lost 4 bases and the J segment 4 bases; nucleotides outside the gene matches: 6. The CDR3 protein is CASSWLTGSTEAFF. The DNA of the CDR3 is TGTGCCAGCAGTTGGCTGACAGGGAGCACTGAAGCTTTCTTT.

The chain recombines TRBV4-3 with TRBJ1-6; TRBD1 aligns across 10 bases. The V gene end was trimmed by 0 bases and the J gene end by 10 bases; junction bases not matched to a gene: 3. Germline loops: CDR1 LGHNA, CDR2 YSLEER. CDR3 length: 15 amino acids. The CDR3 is CASSQDRDRGSPLHF. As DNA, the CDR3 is TGCGCCAGCAGCCAAGATCGGGACAGGGGCTCACCCCTCCACTTT.

The CDR3 bases are TGTGCCAGTAGTCTACCGGAGGGATTCTATGGCTACACCTTC. This sequence encodes CASSLPEGFYGYTF. The rearrangement joins TRBV19 to TRBJ1-2; D not certain. V shed 5 bases and J shed 4 bases, with 14 bases lying between them. The germline gives CDR1 LNHDA, CDR2 SQIVND (reference sequence). The CDR3 covers 14 residues.

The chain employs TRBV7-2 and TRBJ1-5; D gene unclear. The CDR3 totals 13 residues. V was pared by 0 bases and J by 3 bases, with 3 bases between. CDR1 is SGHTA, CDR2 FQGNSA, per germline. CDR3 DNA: TGTGCCAGCAGCTTAGCCAACAATCAGCCCCAGCATTTT. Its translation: CASSLANNQPQHF.

Written as DNA, the CDR3 is TGTGCCAGCAGCTCTCTAGCGCCCGGGGAGCTGTTTTTT. It is translated as CASSSLAPGELFF. This rearrangement joins TRBV7-2 to TRBJ2-2; perhaps TRBD2 as D (6 bases). The germline gives CDR1 SGHTA, CDR2 FQGNSA. The CDR3 sequence is 13 residues long. Trimming stripped 4 bases from V and 6 bases from J, with 9 bases between.

The DNA of the CDR3 is TGTGCCAGCAGCCAAGATCAGATGAGGGCTAACACTGAAGCTTTCTTT. It encodes CASSQDQMRANTEAFF. V usage is TRBV14 and J usage is TRBJ1-1, with no clear D. V was clipped by 0 bases and J by 2 bases, with 13 bases between them. The germline gives CDR1 SGHDN, CDR2 FVKESK. The CDR3 runs to 16 residues.

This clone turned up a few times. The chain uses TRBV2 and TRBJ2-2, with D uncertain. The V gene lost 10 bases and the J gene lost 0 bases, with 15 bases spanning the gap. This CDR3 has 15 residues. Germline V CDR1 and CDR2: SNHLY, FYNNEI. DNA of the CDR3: TGTGCCACACGAGAACGCGATTCGAACACCGGGGAGCTGTTTTTT. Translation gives CATRERDSNTGELFF.

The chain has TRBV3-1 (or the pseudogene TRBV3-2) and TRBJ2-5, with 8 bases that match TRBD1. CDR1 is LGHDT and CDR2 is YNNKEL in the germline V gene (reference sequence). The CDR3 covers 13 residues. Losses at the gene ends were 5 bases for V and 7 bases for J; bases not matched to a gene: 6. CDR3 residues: CASSSDTGGTQYF. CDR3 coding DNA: TGTGCCAGCAGCTCTGATACAGGGGGGACCCAGTACTTC.

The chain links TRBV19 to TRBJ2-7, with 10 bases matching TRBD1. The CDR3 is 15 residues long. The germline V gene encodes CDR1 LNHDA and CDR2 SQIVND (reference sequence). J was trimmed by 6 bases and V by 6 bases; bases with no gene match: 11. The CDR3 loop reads CASRMTGGGLVEQYF. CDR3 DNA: TGTGCCAGTAGAATGACAGGGGGCGGATTGGTCGAGCAGTACTTC.

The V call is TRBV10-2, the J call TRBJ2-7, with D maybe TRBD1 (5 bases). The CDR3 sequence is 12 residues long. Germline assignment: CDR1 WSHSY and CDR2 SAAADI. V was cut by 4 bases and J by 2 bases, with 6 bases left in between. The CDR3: CASSGTTYEQYF. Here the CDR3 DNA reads TGCGCCAGCAGTGGGACAACCTACGAGCAGTACTTC.

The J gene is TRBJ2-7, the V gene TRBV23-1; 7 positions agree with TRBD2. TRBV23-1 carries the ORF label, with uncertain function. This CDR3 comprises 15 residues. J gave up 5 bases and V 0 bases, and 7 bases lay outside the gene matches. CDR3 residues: CASSQSKQRGHEQYV. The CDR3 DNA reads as TGCGCCAGCAGTCAATCGAAGCAGCGGGGCCACGAGCAGTACGTC.

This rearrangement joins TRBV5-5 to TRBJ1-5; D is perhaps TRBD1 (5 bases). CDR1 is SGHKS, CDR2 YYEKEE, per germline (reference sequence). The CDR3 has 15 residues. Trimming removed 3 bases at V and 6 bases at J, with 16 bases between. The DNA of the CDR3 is TGTGCCAGCAGCTCCCAGTCGGGGGTGGGTCAGCCCCAGCATTTT. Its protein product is CASSSQSGVGQPQHF.

The CDR3 DNA reads TGTGCCACCAGTCGACAGCCTAAAAAATTCAATCAGCCCCAGCATTTT. The encoded protein is CATSRQPKKFNQPQHF. The chain links TRBV24-1 to TRBJ1-5, with D possibly matching TRBD1 (5 bases). Per the germline V gene, CDR1 is KGHDR and CDR2 is SFDVKD. V lost 6 bases and J lost 3, with 17 bases in between. The CDR3 sequence is 16 residues long.

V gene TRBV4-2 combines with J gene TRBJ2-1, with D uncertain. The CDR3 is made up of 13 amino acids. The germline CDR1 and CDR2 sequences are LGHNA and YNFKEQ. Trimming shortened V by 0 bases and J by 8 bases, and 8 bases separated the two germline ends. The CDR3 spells CASSQDPTYEQFF. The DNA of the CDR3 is TGTGCCAGCAGCCAAGATCCCACTTATGAGCAGTTCTTC.

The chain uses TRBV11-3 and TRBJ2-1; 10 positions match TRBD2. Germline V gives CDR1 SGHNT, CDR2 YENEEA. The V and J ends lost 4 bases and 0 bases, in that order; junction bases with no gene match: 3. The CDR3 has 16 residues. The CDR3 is CASSYLAGVSYNEQFF. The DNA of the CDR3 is TGTGCCAGCAGCTACCTAGCGGGAGTCTCCTACAATGAGCAGTTCTTC.

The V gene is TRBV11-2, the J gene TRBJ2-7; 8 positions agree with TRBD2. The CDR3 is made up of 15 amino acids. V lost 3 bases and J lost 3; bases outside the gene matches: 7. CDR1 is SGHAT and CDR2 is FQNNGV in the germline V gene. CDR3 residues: CASSLITSGGYEQYF. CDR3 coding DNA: TGTGCCAGCAGCTTGATTACTAGCGGAGGCTACGAGCAGTACTTC.

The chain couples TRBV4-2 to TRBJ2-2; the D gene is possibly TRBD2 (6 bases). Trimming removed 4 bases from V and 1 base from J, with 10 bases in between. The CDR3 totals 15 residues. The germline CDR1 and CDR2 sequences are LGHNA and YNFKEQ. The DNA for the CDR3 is TGTGCCAGCAGCCCGAGGGACTTGAACACCGGGGAGCTGTTTTTT. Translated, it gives CASSPRDLNTGELFF.

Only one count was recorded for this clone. The CDR3 spells CASSGTVDYGYTF. The CDR3 DNA is TGTGCCAGCAGTGGCACGGTGGACTATGGCTACACCTTC. V is TRBV2 and J is TRBJ1-2; the D is unclear. Per germline, CDR1 SNHLY and CDR2 FYNNEI. CDR3 length: 13 residues. Trimming took off 4 bases at V and 3 bases at J, with 9 bases between the two ends.

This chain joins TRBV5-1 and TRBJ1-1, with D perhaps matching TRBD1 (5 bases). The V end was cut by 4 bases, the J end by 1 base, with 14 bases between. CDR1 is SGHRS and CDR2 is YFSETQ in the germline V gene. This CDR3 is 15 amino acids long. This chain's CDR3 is CASSPLGPTNTEAFF. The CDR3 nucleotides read TGCGCCAGCAGCCCTTTGGGGCCCACGAACACTGAAGCTTTCTTT.

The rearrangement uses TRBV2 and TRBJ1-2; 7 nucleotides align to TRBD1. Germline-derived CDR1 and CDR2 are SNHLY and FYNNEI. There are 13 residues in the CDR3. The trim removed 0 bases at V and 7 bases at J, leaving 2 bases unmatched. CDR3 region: CASSEAGTAGYTF. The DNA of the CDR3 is TGTGCCAGCAGTGAAGCCGGGACAGCTGGCTACACCTTC.

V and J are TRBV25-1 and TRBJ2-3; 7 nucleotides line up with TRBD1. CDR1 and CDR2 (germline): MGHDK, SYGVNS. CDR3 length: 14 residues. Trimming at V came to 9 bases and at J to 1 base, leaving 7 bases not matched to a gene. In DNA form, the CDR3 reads TGTGCCAGGACGAGGGACAGAGGCACAGATACGCAGTATTTT. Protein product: CARTRDRGTDTQYF.

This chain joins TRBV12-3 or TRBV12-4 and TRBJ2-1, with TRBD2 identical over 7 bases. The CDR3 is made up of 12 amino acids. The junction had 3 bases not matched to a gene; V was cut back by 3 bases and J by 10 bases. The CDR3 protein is CASSFSGREQFF. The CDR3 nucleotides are TGTGCCAGCAGTTTTAGCGGGCGGGAGCAGTTCTTC.

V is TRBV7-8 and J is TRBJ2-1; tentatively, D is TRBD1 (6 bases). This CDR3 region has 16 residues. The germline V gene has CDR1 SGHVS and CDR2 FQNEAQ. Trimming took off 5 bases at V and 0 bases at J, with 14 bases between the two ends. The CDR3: CASSPWDILSYNEQFF. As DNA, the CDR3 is TGTGCCAGCAGCCCCTGGGACATACTCTCCTACAATGAGCAGTTCTTC.

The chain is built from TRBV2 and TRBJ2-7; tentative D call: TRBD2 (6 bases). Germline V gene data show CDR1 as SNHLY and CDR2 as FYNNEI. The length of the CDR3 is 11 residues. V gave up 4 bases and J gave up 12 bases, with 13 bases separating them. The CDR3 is CASSVGLKRYF. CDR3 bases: TGTGCCAGCAGTGTGGGACTCAAGCGGTACTTC. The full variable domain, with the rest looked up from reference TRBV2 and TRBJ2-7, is EPEVTQTPSHQVTQMGQEVILRCVPISNHLYFYWYRQILGQKVEFLVSFYNNEISEKSEIFDDQFSVERPDGSNFTLKIRSTKLEDSAMYFCASSVGLKRYFGPGTRLTVT.

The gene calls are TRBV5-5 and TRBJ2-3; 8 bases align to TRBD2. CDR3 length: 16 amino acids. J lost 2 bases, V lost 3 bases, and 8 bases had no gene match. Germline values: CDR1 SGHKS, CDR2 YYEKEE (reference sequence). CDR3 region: CASSWSGSELTDTQYF. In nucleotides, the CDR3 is TGTGCCAGCAGCTGGAGCGGGAGCGAGCTCACAGATACGCAGTATTTT.

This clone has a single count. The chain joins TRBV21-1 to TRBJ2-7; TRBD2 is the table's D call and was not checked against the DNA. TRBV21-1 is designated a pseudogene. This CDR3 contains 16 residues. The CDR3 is CASRIRPLAGNYEQYV. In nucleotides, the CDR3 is TGTGCCAGCAGGATACGACCACTAGCAGGAAACTACGAGCAGTACGTC.